This TCR beta chain stems from a study of human T cells and chemical hapten exposure. Study observations and caveats: No alteration of TCRs above 1 in 1000 frequency was seen with DPC sensitization.

Described time point: pre-sensitization, week 0. Indicated treatment: therapeutic diphenylcyclopropenone sensitization with weekly scalp DPC. Someone pulled total RNA out of unfractionated whole blood. TCRdb independently ran MiXCR on the RACE reads; one entry per CDR3 protein. The table shows 200,000 to 300,000 distinct CDR3 sequences, with approximately 8.6% occurring only once. CDR3 length: 15 amino acids. Unmatched junction bases numbered 3, after V lost 2 bases and J lost 3 bases. Per the germline V gene, CDR1 is SGHTA and CDR2 is FQGNSA. There are a few counts of this clonotype. Its antigen remains unknown.

This receptor was obtained from a woman aged 40-49 years with alopecia areata. Some clones in this sample may be carry-over from other donors' samples. The chain is built from TRBV7-2 and TRBJ2-2; 7 positions agree with TRBD2. The material was whole blood, obtained in connection with sensitization to the hapten diphenylcyclopropenone (DPC). The CDR3 loop reads CASSLTSGDTGELFF. CDR3 DNA sequence: TGTGCCAGCAGCTTAACCAGCGGGGACACCGGGGAGCTGTTTTTT. Filled out from reference TRBV7-2 and TRBJ2-2, the complete variable domain reads GAGVSQSPSNKVTEKGKDVELRCDPISGHTALYWYRQSLGQGLEFLIYFQGNSAPDKSGLPSDRFSAERTGGSVSTLTIQRTQQEDSAVYLCASSLTSGDTGELFFGEGSRLTVL.